What follows is one T cell receptor beta chain and its context. This sample was included in a study of control samples from healthy donors and cancer patients. This CDR3 has 17 residues. V was shortened by 1 base and J by 8 bases, with 23 bases between the two germline ends. CDR1 is KGHSH and CDR2 is LQKENI in the germline V gene. Only in-frame clones appear in the TCRdb table, and some are missing; sequencing was by immunoSEQ multiplex PCR. This sample has some 64,000 clones, with about 89% found just once. The specimen was PBMCs. The gene calls are TRBV18 and TRBJ1-2; maybe TRBD1 (6 bases). The receptor's source is a woman in her forties or fifties with head and neck cancer. CDR3 nucleotides: TGTGCCAGCTCACCACACCCTCCGACAACAGGGCTCCGGGGCTACACCTTC. As protein: CASSPHPPTTGLRGYTF.